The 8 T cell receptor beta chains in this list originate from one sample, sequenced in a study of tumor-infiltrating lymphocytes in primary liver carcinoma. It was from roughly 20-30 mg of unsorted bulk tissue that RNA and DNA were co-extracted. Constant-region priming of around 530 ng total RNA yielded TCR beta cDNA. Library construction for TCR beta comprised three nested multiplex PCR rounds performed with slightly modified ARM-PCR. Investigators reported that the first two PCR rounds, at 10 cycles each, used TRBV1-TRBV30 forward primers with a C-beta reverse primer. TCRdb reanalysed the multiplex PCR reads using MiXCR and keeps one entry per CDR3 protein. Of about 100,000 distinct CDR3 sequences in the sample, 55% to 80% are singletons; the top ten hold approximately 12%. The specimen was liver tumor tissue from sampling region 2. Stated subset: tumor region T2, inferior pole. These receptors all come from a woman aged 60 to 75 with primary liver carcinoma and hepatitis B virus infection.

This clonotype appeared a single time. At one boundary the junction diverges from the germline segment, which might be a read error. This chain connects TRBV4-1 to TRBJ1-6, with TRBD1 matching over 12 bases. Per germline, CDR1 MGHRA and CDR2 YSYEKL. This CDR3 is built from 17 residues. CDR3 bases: TGCTCCAGCAGCCAAGTATTGGGACAGGGGGCATATTCAGCCCTCCACTTT. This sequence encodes CSSSQVLGQGAYSALHF.

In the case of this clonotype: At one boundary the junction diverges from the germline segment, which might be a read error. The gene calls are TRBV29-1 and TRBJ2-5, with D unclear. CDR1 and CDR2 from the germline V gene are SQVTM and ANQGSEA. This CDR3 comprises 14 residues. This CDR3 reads CSAYSSVLQETKYF. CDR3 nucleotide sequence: TGCAGCGCCTACTCTTCGGTGTTACAAGAGACCAAGTACTTC.

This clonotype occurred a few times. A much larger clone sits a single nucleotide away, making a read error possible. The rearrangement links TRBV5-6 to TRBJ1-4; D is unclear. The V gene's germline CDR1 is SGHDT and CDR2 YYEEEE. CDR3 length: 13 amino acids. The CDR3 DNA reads TGTGCCAACAGCGGCAGACGGCATGAAAAACTGTTTTTT. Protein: CANSGRRHEKLFF.

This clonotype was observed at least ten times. The CDR3 region is CASSATGDSGNTIYF. The CDR3 DNA reads as TGTGCCAGCAGTGCCACAGGGGACTCTGGAAACACCATATATTTT. V gene TRBV12-3 or TRBV12-4 combines with J gene TRBJ1-3; 7 bases align to TRBD1. Trimming took 5 bases from V and 0 from J; bases not matched to a gene: 4. The CDR3 extends over 15 amino acids.

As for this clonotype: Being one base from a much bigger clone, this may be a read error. CDR3 in amino acids: CASSPITGDGDYGYTF. CDR3 in DNA: TGTGCCAGCAGTCCCATCACAGGGGACGGGGACTATGGCTACACCTTC. The chain has TRBV12-3 or TRBV12-4 and TRBJ1-2; 7 nucleotides align to TRBD1. V lost 5 bases, J lost 3 bases, and 12 bases stayed unmatched. The CDR3 is 16 residues long.

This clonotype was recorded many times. The CDR3 coding sequence is TGCAGCGTGCTTATCCGCGACAGCAGTAATAACGTCCTGACTTTC. Amino acids: CSVLIRDSSNNVLTF. The chain carries TRBV29-1 and TRBJ2-6, with D possibly being TRBD1 (5 bases). Trimming pared 6 bases from V and 10 bases from J, leaving 22 bases between. CDR1 and CDR2 from the germline V gene are SQVTM and ANQGSEA. The CDR3 spans 15 residues.

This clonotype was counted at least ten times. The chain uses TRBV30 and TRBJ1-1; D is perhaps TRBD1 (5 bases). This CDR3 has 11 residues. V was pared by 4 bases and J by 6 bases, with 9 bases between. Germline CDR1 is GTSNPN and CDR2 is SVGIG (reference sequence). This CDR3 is CAWTWGAEAFF. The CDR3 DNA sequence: TGTGCCTGGACCTGGGGGGCTGAAGCTTTCTTT.

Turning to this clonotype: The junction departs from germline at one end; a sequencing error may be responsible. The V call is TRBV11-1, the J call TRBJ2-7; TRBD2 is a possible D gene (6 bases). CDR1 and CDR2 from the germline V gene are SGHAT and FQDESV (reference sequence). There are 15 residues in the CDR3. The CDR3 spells CVSSPQRAGLREQYF. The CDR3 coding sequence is TGTGTCAGCAGCCCTCAGAGAGCAGGACTACGCGAGCAGTACTTC.